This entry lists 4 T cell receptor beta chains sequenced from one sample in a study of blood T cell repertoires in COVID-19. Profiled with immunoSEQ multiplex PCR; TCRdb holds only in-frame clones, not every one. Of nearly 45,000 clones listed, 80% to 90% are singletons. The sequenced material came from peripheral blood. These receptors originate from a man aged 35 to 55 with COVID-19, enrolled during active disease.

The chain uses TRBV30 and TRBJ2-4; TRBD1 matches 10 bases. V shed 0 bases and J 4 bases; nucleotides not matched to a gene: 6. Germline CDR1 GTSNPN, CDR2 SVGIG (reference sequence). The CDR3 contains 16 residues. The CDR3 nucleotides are TGTGCCTGGAGTGTACCCCCGGGACAGGGGAAAAACATTCAGTACTTC. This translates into CAWSVPPGQGKNIQYF.

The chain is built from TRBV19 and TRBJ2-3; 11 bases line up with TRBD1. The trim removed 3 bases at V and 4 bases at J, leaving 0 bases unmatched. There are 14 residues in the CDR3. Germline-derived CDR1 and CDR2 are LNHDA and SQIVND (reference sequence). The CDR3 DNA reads TGTGCCAGTAGTATGGGACAGGGGGCAGATACGCAGTATTTT. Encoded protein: CASSMGQGADTQYF. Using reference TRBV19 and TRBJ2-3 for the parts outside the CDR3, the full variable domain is DGGITQSPKYLFRKEGQNVTLSCEQNLNHDAMYWYRQDPGQGLRLIYYSQIVNDFQKGDIAEGYSVSREKKESFPLTVTSAQKNPTAFYLCASSMGQGADTQYFGPGTRLTVL.

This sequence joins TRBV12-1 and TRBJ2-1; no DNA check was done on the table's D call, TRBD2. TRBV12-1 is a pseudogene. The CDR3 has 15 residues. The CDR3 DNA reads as TGTGCCAGCAGCGACCGGACTGGAATATACAATGAGCAGTTCTTC. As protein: CASSDRTGIYNEQFF.

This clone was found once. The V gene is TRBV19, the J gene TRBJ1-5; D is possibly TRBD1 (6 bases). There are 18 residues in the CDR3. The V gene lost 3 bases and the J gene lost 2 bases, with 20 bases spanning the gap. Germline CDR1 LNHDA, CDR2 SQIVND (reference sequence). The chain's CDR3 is CASSISWTEGFGNQPQHF. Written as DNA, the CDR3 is TGTGCCAGTAGTATTAGTTGGACAGAAGGATTCGGCAATCAGCCCCAGCATTTT.